This T cell receptor (beta chain) is drawn from a study of blood T cell repertoires in COVID-19. Looking at the study overall: Samples taken during acute and convalescent COVID-19 were collected in the United States, Italy and Spain.

The V end was cut by 1 base, the J end by 5 bases, with 12 bases between. The length of the CDR3 is 14 residues. Germline V lookup: CDR1 SGDLS, CDR2 YYNGEE. Per the study methods: Estimation of nucleated cell counts relied on the amplification of reference gene primers. Assay: immunoSEQ multiplex PCR; the TCRdb copy retains only in-frame clones and omits some. V and J calls and clone size are those listed in that table; D and trimming were worked out from the DNA. The table shows just over 300,000 clones, with more than 75% occurring only once. Recruits, aged roughly 18 to 89 years, lived in 25 or so US areas. Grouping used clinical history reported by participants in a survey and questionnaire.

The material sequenced was PBMCs or T cells enriched from blood (not recorded which). The rearrangement joins TRBV9 to TRBJ1-1; D call uncertain. The TCR originated in a man younger than 40 who had recovered from COVID-19. CDR3 sequence: CASSVHGERTEAFF. The CDR3, as DNA: TGTGCCAGCAGCGTACACGGGGAGCGGACTGAAGCTTTCTTT.